This T cell receptor beta chain was captured in a study of HIV-infected patients and healthy controls. Study context: After three months of therapy, CD4 counts rose modestly but significantly in about 90% of the 16 patients.

Alpha and beta constant-region primers primed reverse transcription of about 500 ng RNA. Alpha and beta chain libraries were made separately by chain-specific third strand synthesis with multiplexing indices. TCRdb re-called the 5' RACE reads through MiXCR, storing one row per CDR3 protein. The sample comprises roughly 4,200 distinct CDR3 sequences, 10% to 15% of which are singletons, and approximately 15% rests with the top ten. Study results and limitations: HLA types of the donors remained undetermined. HIV-infected repertoires had significantly higher mean Gini indices than controls, possibly reflecting oligoclonality.

Between the trimmed V and J ends, which lost 7 bases and 8 bases, there was a span of 12 bases. This CDR3 comprises 11 residues. Germline V gene lookup returns CDR1 DFQATT and CDR2 SNEGSKA (reference sequence). Whole blood was used without fractionation, so all unsorted peripheral T cells were included. The RNA source was an approximately 2.6 ml peripheral blood draw. This clonotype was detected only a few times. The antigen is undetermined. The rearrangement links TRBV20-1 to TRBJ2-1; no firm D call. The clonotype comes from an adult with HIV infection. The source material was blood, sampled before antiretroviral therapy. CDR3 DNA sequence: TGCAGTGTTCCGGGCCCTCATGAGCAGTTCTTC. Translation gives CSVPGPHEQFF.